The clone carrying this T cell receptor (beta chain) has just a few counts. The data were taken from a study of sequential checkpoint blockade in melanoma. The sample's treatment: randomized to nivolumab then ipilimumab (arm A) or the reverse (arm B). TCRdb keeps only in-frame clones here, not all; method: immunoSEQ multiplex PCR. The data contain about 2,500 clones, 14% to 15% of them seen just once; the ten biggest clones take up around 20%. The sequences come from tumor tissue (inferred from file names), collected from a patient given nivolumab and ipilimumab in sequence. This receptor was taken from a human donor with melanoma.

The CDR3 DNA sequence: TGTGCCAGCAGCTTAGTCGGAGGGACAATAGACATTCAGTACTTC. Amino acid sequence: CASSLVGGTIDIQYF. The chain combines TRBV11-3 with TRBJ2-4; D may correspond to TRBD1 or TRBD2 (6 bases each). This CDR3 is 15 amino acids long. CDR1 and CDR2 (germline): SGHNT, YENEEA. V shed 1 base and J shed 8 bases, with 15 bases lying between them.